Listed below are T cell receptor beta chains from one sample, sequenced in a study of cytomegalovirus exposure and HLA in healthy donors. Sequencing used immunoSEQ multiplex PCR; TCRdb keeps in-frame clones, though not all of them. The sample has 150,000 to 200,000 clones, over 75% seen once. The source material was PBMCs. These receptors all stem from a man aged 18 to 35 in good health and CMV-seronegative. Each CDR3 is given with its conserved first and last residue. D genes are given only for firm matches. Rows give clone size only sometimes, using once, few, many, or a class for an expanded clone.

D	size	V	J	DNA	CDR3
NA	NA	TRBV4-3	TRBJ1-1	TGCGCCAGCAGCCAAGATCCCGGCCCAGGAGCTTTCTTT	CASSQDPGPGAFF
NA	NA	TRBV5-1	TRBJ2-5	TGCGCCAGCAGCTTGAGAGGGATTGGCTCCCAAGAGACCCAGTACTTC	CASSLRGIGSQETQYF
TRBD1	NA	TRBV7-8	TRBJ1-1	TGTGCCAGCAGCTTAAAGGTTTCGGGACAGGGTCGTGGTGAAGCTTTCTTT	CASSLKVSGQGRGEAFF
TRBD1	NA	TRBV6-5	TRBJ2-7	TGTGCCAGCAGCCCACAGGGGGCTGGCATCTACGAGCAGTACTTC	CASSPQGAGIYEQYF
TRBD2	NA	TRBV11-1	TRBJ2-3	TGTGCCAGCAGACTAGCGGGAGTGGGAGGCGATACGCAGTATTTT	CASRLAGVGGDTQYF
NA	NA	TRBV4-2	TRBJ2-1	TGTGCCAGCAGCCACCAGGGGGGCGCGGGGGAGCAGTTCTTC	CASSHQGGAGEQFF
NA	NA	TRBV6-6	TRBJ2-3	TGTGCCAGCAGTCCTACGGGAGATACGCAGTATTTT	CASSPTGDTQYF
NA	NA	TRBV6-1	TRBJ2-7	TGTGCCAGCAAGCGAAGCGGGTATTACGAGCAGTACTTC	CASKRSGYYEQYF
NA	NA	TRBV7-2	TRBJ1-3	TGTGCCAGCAGCTTAGAAGTCGGTAATGGAAACACCATATATTTT	CASSLEVGNGNTIYF
TRBD1	NA	TRBV28	TRBJ1-5	TGTGCCAGCAGTCTACCTGCGACAGGGCCTCAGCCCCAGCATTTT	CASSLPATGPQPQHF
TRBD1	NA	TRBV5-1	TRBJ2-1	TGCGCCAGCTCGCTTACGACAGGGGGAACCTACAATGAGCAGTTCTTC	CASSLTTGGTYNEQFF
NA	few	TRBV7-2	TRBJ1-1	TGTGCCAGCAGCCCACAGGGACGTACTGAAGCTTTCTTT	CASSPQGRTEAFF
TRBD2	NA	TRBV11-2	TRBJ2-2	TGTGCCAGCAGCTTAAGAACCACTAGCGGGAAGAACACCGGGGAGCTGTTTTTT	CASSLRTTSGKNTGELFF
NA	few	TRBV6-5	TRBJ2-7	TGTGCCAGTTGGGACTCCCAAGTCTACGAGCAGTACTTC	CASWDSQVYEQYF
NA	once	TRBV9	TRBJ2-2	TGTGCCAGCAGCGTAGGAGGATTGAACACCGGGGAGCTGTTTTTT	CASSVGGLNTGELFF
TRBD1	NA	TRBV19	TRBJ1-5	TGTGCCAGTAGTAGACGGGACAGGGGAGATCAGCCCCAGCATTTT	CASSRRDRGDQPQHF